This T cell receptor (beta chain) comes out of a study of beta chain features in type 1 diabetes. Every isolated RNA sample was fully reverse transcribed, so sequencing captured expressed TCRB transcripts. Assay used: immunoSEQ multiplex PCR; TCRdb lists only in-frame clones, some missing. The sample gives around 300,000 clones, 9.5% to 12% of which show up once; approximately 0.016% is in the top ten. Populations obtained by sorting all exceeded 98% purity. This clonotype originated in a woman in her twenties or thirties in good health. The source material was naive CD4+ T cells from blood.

In nucleotides, the CDR3 is TGCGCCAGCAGCCCACCCAACCGACCAGCGACATGGGAGGAGACCCAGTACTTC. It yields the protein CASSPPNRPATWEETQYF. V and J are TRBV4-3 and TRBJ2-5; D perhaps matches TRBD2 (5 bases). V was clipped by 4 bases and J by 5 bases, with 26 bases between them. Germline assignment: CDR1 LGHNA and CDR2 YSLEER. This CDR3 has 18 residues.